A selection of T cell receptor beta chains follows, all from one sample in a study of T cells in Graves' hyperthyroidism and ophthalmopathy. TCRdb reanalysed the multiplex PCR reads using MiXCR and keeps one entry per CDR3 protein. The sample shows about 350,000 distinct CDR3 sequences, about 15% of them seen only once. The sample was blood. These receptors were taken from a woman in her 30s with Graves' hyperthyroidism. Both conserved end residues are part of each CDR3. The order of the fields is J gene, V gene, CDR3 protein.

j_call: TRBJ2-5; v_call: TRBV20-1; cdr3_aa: CSARDRGTGPSQETQYF
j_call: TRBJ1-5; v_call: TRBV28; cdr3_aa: CASSFPGNGNQPQHF
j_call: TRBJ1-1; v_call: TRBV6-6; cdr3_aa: CASSYGTVNTEAFF
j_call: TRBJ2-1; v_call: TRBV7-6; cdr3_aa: CASSLAGSGLYNEQFF
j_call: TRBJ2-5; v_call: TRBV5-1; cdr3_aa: CASKDYAASYGGIVQETQYF
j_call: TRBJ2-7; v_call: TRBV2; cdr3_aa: CASSETGGGSYEQYF
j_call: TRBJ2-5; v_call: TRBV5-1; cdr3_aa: CASSLVGTKETQYF
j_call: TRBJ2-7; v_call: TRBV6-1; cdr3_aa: CASSELTGGADHYEQYF
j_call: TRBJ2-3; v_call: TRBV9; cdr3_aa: CASSVDLQNTQYF
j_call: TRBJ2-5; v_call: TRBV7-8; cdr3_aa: CASSVDGTQYF
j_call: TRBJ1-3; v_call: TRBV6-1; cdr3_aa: CASSEVRGNTIYF
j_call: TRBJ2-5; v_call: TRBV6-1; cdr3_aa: CASSTQISLQETQYF
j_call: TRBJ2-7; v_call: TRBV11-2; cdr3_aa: CASSLAVVGIRSYEQYF